This T cell receptor beta chain was found in a study of cytomegalovirus exposure and HLA in healthy donors. Comments on this clone: Its antigen is currently unknown.

Germline CDR1 reads SQVTM; CDR2 reads ANQGSEA. V lost 4 bases to trimming and J lost 5 bases, with 12 bases between them. This CDR3 contains 13 residues. Whole-study findings and limits: Exclusion as indistinguishable affected some V segments, including TRBV6-2 and TRBV6-3. HLA-A and HLA-B allele assignments for most subjects were reportedly predicted accurately using TCR beta sequences. It was reported in a later analysis that an Asian-associated ancestry cluster showed fewer N-insertions than the approximately 700-donor mean. Apart from CMV serostatus, no immune exposure information was available.

60 Vbeta and 13 Jbeta primers were used in PCR. Sequenced by immunoSEQ multiplex PCR; TCRdb stores in-frame clones only, minus some. The table lists around 200,000 clones, over 80% of them singletons. The V gene is TRBV29-1, the J gene TRBJ1-5; D is uncertain. The sequenced material came from PBMCs. The source of this sequence is a man aged 45-60 years in good health and CMV-seronegative. The CDR3 loop reads CSVAGVEDQPQHF. The CDR3 nucleotides are TGCAGCGTTGCCGGGGTCGAGGATCAGCCCCAGCATTTT.